These T cell receptor beta chains were read from a single sample in a study of T-cell reconstitution after alpha-beta-depleted transplantation in children. TCRdb itself ran the PCR reads through MiXCR, one entry per CDR3 protein. The data contain about 420,000 distinct CDR3 sequences, approximately 10% of them singletons. The sample consisted of PBMCs from the stem cell graft donor, taken from the stem cell graft. These receptors were collected from a human donor who donated a stem cell graft to a child with acute myeloid leukemia. Both conserved end residues are part of each CDR3. The order of the fields is D gene, J gene, V gene, clone size, CDR3 protein, CDR3 DNA. D genes are given only for firm matches. Rows give clone size only sometimes, using once, few, many, or a class for an expanded clone.

NA TRBJ2-1 TRBV7-9 many CASSPTSRQEQFF TGTGCCAGCAGCCCTACGTCTCGGCAGGAGCAGTTCTTC
NA TRBJ1-4 TRBV2 few CASSEAAGSNEKLFF TGTGCCAGCAGTGAAGCAGCAGGGTCTAATGAAAAACTGTTTTTT
TRBD1 TRBJ1-5 TRBV29-1 NA CSVGGQGGQPQHF TGCAGCGTGGGGGGACAGGGAGGGCAGCCCCAGCATTTT
NA TRBJ2-3 TRBV7-6 NA CASSLGSSFTDTQYF TGTGCCAGCAGCTTAGGTTCCTCATTCACAGATACGCAGTATTTT
NA TRBJ2-3 TRBV11-3 few CASSGRNIDTQYF TGTGCCAGCAGCGGTCGGAATATTGATACGCAGTATTTT
NA TRBJ2-2 TRBV5-5 NA CASSFSEFLTGELFF TGTGCCAGCAGCTTCAGCGAGTTCCTGACCGGGGAGCTGTTTTTT
NA TRBJ1-6 TRBV2 many CASRQTYNSPLHF TGTGCCAGCCGACAAACTTATAATTCACCCCTCCACTTT
NA TRBJ1-3 TRBV20-1 NA CSARDYGGSGNTIYF TGCAGTGCTAGAGATTACGGGGGCTCGGGAAACACCATATATTTT
NA TRBJ1-3 TRBV29-1 NA CSVLDRDSGNTIYF TGCAGCGTGCTTGACCGGGACTCTGGAAACACCATATATTTT
NA TRBJ2-1 TRBV20-1 many CSASTNPYNEQFF TGCAGTGCTAGTACGAACCCTTACAATGAGCAGTTCTTC
TRBD1 TRBJ1-2 TRBV9 few CASSVTDRDGYTF TGTGCCAGCAGCGTAACAGACAGGGATGGCTACACCTTC
TRBD1 TRBJ1-1 TRBV5-1 NA CASSGGQGADTEAFF TGCGCCAGCAGCGGAGGACAGGGGGCGGACACTGAAGCTTTCTTT
NA TRBJ2-4 TRBV25-1 few CASSEGLMGSVGGGLQNIQYF TGTGCCAGCAGTGAAGGCCTCATGGGGTCCGTGGGAGGTGGCCTACAAAACATTCAGTACTTC
NA TRBJ2-1 TRBV7-2 many CASSFLSNEQFF TGTGCCAGCAGCTTTCTCAGCAATGAGCAGTTCTTC
NA TRBJ2-7 TRBV29-1 few CSAAGGSYEQYF TGCAGCGCAGCCGGGGGTTCCTACGAGCAGTACTTC
NA TRBJ2-2 TRBV12-3/TRBV12-4 NA CASSFRDGTGELFF TGTGCCAGCAGTTTTAGGGACGGAACCGGGGAGCTGTTTTTT
TRBD2 TRBJ2-2 TRBV30 NA CAWSSGGANTGELFF TGTGCCTGGAGTAGCGGGGGAGCGAACACCGGGGAGCTGTTTTTT
TRBD2 TRBJ2-1 TRBV9 few CASSTLSGRSYNEQFF TGTGCCAGCAGCACTCTTAGCGGGAGATCCTACAATGAGCAGTTCTTC
NA TRBJ2-7 TRBV4-1 few CASSQADSGYEQYF TGCGCCAGCAGCCAAGCGGACAGCGGGTACGAGCAGTACTTC
TRBD1 TRBJ1-1 TRBV7-8 many CASSSSVGQDTEAFF TGTGCCAGCAGTTCCAGTGTGGGACAGGACACTGAAGCTTTCTTT
TRBD1 TRBJ1-2 TRBV29-1 few CSVGALGTGLVGYTF TGCAGCGTTGGGGCCCTCGGGACAGGCCTCGTTGGCTACACCTTC
NA TRBJ1-4 TRBV6-1 many CASSEAGLATNEKLFF TGTGCCAGCAGTGAAGCAGGACTCGCAACTAATGAAAAACTGTTTTTT
TRBD1 TRBJ2-3 TRBV5-4 few CASSLQGAVDTQYF TGTGCCAGCAGCTTACAGGGGGCGGTCGATACGCAGTATTTT
TRBD1 TRBJ2-1 TRBV5-5 few CASREGQGRNEQFF TGTGCCAGCAGAGAGGGACAGGGGCGTAATGAGCAGTTCTTC
NA TRBJ2-2 TRBV6-1 many CASSEEDFGELFF TGTGCCAGCAGTGAAGAAGACTTTGGGGAGCTGTTTTTT
TRBD2 TRBJ2-2 TRBV4-2 few CASSQDVVAGGTGELFF TGTGCCAGCAGCCAAGATGTGGTAGCGGGAGGGACCGGGGAGCTGTTTTTT
NA TRBJ1-1 TRBV29-1 NA CSVPGTEAFF TGCAGCGTTCCCGGGACAGAAGCTTTCTTT
TRBD2 TRBJ2-1 TRBV29-1 many CSARPSGRNEQFF TGCAGCGCCCGTCCTAGCGGGAGGAATGAGCAGTTCTTC
NA TRBJ1-4 TRBV20-1 few CSARDSGAGNEKLFF TGCAGTGCTAGAGACTCAGGGGCCGGAAATGAAAAACTGTTTTTT
NA TRBJ1-4 TRBV29-1 NA CSVYAGIGEKLFF TGCAGCGTTTATGCGGGGATTGGAGAAAAACTGTTTTTT
NA TRBJ2-7 TRBV14 NA CASSQHPYEQYF TGTGCCAGCAGCCAACATCCCTACGAGCAGTACTTC
NA TRBJ2-5 TRBV6-1 few CASSEVGPLYF TGTGCCAGCAGTGAAGTAGGTCCCTTGTACTTC
TRBD1 TRBJ1-3 TRBV7-8 NA CASTHDRVPGNTIYF TGTGCCAGCACTCACGACAGGGTGCCTGGAAACACCATATATTTT
TRBD2 TRBJ2-2 TRBV7-6 NA CASSLGLAGETGELFF TGTGCCAGCAGCCTCGGACTAGCGGGAGAAACCGGGGAGCTGTTTTTT
NA TRBJ1-1 TRBV12-3/TRBV12-4 many CASRGRTAEAFF TGTGCCAGCAGGGGTAGGACAGCCGAAGCTTTCTTT
NA TRBJ2-1 TRBV29-1 NA CSVQDPRPYNEQFF TGCAGCGTCCAGGACCCTCGACCCTACAATGAGCAGTTCTTC
NA TRBJ2-7 TRBV12-3/TRBV12-4 few CASSSDISYEQYF TGTGCCAGCAGTTCGGACATCTCCTACGAGCAGTACTTC
NA TRBJ1-3 TRBV5-4 once CASSFRTALRVFSGNTIYF TGTGCCAGCAGCTTTCGAACAGCCTTAAGGGTCTTCTCTGGAAACACCATATATTTT
TRBD2 TRBJ2-5 TRBV20-1 NA CSARAASGAGETQYF TGCAGTGCTAGAGCGGCTAGCGGGGCCGGAGAGACCCAGTACTTC
NA TRBJ2-7 TRBV5-1 few CASSLTGANYEQYF TGCGCCAGCAGCCTGACAGGAGCCAACTACGAGCAGTACTTC
NA TRBJ1-1 TRBV5-1 many CASSLGRGVNTEAFF TGCGCCAGCAGCTTGGGTCGGGGGGTGAACACTGAAGCTTTCTTT
TRBD1 TRBJ1-5 TRBV7-8 few CASSGQGRLEPQHF TGTGCCAGCAGCGGACAGGGGCGCCTAGAGCCCCAGCATTTT